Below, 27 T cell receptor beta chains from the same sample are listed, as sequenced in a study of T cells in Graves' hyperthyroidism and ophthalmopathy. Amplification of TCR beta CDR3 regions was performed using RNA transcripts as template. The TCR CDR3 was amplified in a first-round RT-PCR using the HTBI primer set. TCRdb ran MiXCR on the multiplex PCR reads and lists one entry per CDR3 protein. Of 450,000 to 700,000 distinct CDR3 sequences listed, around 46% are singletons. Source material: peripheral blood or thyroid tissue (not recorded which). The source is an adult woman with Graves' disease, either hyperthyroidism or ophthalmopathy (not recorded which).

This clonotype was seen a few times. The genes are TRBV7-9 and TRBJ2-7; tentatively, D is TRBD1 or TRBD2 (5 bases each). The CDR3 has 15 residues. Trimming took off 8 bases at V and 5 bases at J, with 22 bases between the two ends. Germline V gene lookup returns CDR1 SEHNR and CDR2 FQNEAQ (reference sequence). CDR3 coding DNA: TGTGCCAGCTCCCGCCCCCGGGGCGGAGGCGACGAGCAGTACTTC. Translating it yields CASSRPRGGGDEQYF.

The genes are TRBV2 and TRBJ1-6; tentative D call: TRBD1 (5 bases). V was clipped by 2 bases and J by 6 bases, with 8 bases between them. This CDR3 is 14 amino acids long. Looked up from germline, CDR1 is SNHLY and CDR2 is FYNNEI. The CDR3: CASSETGVNSPLHF. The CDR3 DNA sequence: TGTGCCAGCAGTGAAACGGGGGTTAATTCACCCCTCCACTTT.

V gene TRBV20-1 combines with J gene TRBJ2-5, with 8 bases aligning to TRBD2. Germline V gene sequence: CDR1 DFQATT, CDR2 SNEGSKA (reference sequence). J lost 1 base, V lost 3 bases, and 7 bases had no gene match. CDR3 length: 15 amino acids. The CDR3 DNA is TGCAGTGCTAGGCCCGGGGGGGCTATCCAAGAGACCCAGTACTTC. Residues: CSARPGGAIQETQYF.

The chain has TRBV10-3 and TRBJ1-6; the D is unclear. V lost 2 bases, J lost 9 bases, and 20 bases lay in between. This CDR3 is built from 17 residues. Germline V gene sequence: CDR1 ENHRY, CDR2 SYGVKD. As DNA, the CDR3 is TGTGCCATCAGTGAGATCTGGCGAGCCGCCAAGGGTTCACCCCTCCACTTT. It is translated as CAISEIWRAAKGSPLHF.

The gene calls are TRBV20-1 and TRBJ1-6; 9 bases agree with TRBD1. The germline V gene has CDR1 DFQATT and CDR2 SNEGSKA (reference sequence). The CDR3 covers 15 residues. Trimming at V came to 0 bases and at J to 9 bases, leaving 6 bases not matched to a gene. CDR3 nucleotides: TGCAGTGCTAGAGATGTAGGACAGGGGACTTCACCCCTCCACTTT. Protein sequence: CSARDVGQGTSPLHF.

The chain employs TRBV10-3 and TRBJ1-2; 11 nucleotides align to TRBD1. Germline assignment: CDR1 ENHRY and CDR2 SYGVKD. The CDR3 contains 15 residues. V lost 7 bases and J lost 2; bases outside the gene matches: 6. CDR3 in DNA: TGTGCCATCACCGGGACAGGGGGAGGCAACTATGGCTACACCTTC. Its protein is CAITGTGGGNYGYTF.

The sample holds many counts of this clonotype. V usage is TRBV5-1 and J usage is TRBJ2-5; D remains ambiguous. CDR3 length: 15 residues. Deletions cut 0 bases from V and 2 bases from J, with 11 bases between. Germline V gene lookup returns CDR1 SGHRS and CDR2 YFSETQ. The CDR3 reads CASSLGYEEQETQYF. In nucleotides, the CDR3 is TGCGCCAGCAGCTTGGGCTACGAAGAACAAGAGACCCAGTACTTC. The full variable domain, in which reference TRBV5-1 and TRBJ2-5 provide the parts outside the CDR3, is KAGVTQTPRYLIKTRGQQVTLSCSPISGHRSVSWYQQTPGQGLQFLFEYFSETQRNKGNFPGRFSGRQFSNSRSEMNVSTLELGDSALYLCASSLGYEEQETQYFGPGTRLLVL.

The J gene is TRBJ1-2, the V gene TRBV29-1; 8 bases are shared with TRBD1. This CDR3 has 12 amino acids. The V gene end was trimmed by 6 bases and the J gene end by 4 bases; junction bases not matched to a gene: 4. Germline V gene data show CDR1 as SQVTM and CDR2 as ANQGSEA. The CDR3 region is CSVLDRVYGYTF. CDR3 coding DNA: TGCAGCGTCTTGGACAGGGTCTATGGCTACACCTTC.

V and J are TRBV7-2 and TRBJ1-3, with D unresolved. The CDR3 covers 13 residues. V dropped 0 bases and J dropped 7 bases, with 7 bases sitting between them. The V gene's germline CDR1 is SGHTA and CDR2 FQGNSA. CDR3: CASSLARQNTIYF. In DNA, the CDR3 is TGTGCCAGCAGCTTAGCGCGTCAGAACACCATATATTTT.

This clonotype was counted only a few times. CDR3 sequence reads: CASSLGSAVNVESAFF. The DNA for the CDR3 is TGTGCCAGCAGCTTAGGTTCAGCGGTTAACGTAGAGTCAGCTTTCTTT. The V and J genes are TRBV7-8 and TRBJ1-1; D call uncertain. The germline V and J ends were trimmed by 1 base and 10 bases, with 22 bases remaining between them. Germline-derived CDR1 and CDR2 are SGHVS and FQNEAQ. This CDR3 has 16 amino acids.

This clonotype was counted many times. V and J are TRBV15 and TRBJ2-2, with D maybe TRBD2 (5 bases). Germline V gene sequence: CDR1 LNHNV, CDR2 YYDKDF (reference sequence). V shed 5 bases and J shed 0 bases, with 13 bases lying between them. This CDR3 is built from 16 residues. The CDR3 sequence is CATSSWRNANTGELFF. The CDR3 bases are TGTGCCACCAGCTCCTGGAGGAACGCGAACACCGGGGAGCTGTTTTTT.

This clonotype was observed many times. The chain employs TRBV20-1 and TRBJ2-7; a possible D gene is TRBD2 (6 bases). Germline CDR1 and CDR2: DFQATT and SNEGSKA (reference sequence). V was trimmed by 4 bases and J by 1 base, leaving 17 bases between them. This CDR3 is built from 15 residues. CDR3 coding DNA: TGCAGTGCTAAAGATCTCGGGGGAACGTCCTACGAGCAGTACTTC. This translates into CSAKDLGGTSYEQYF.

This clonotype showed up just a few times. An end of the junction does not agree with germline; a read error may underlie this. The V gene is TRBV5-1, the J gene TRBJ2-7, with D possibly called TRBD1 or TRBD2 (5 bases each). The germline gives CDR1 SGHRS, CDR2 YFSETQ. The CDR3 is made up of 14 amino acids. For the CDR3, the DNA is TGCGCCAGCAGTTTGGGGGAGAGTGGCTACGAGCAGTACTTC. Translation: CASSLGESGYEQYF.

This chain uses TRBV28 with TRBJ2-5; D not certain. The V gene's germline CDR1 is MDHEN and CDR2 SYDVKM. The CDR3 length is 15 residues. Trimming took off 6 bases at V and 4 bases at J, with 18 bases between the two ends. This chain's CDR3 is CASSNSVQRGETQYF. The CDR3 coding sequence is TGTGCCAGCAGCAATTCCGTCCAGCGAGGAGAGACCCAGTACTTC. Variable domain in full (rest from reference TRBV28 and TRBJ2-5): DVKVTQSSRYLVKRTGEKVFLECVQDMDHENMFWYRQDPGLGLRLIYFSYDVKMKEKGDIPEGYSVSREKKERFSLILESASTNQTSMYLCASSNSVQRGETQYFGPGTRLLVL.

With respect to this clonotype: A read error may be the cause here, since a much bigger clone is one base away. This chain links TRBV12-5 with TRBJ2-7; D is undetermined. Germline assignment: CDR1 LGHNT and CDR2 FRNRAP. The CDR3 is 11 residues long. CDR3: CASSWGVEQCF. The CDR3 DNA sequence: TGTGCCAGCAGCTGGGGTGTCGAGCAGTGCTTC.

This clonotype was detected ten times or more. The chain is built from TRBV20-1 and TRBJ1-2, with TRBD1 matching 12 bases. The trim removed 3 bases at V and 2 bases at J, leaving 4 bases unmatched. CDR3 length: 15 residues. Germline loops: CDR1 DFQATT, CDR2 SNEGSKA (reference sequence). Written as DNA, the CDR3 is TGCAGTGCTAGGGGACAGGGGGCGATAAACTATGGCTACACCTTC. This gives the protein CSARGQGAINYGYTF.

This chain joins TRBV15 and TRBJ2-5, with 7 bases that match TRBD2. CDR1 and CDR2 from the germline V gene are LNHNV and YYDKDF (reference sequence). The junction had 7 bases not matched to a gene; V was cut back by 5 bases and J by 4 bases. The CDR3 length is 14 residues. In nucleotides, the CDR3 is TGTGCCACCAGCGTCCCCGGGGGGAGAGAGACCCAGTACTTC. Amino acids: CATSVPGGRETQYF.

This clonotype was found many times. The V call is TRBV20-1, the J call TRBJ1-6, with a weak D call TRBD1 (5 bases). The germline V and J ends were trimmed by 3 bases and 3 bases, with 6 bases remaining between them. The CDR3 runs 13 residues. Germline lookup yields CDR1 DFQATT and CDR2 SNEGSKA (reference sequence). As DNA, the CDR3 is TGCAGTGCTAGTACAGGCTATAATTCACCCCTCCACTTT. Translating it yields CSASTGYNSPLHF.

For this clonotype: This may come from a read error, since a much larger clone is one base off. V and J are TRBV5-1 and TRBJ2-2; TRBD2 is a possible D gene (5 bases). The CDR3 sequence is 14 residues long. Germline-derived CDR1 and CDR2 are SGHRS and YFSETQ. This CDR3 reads CASSLVIGTGKLFF. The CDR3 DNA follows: TGCGCCAGCAGCTTGGTTATCGGAACCGGGAAGCTGTTTTTT.

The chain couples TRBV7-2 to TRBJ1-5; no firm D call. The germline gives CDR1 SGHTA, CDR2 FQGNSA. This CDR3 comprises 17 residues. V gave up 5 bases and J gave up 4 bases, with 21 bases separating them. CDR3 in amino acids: CASSLRAAEKGNQPQHF. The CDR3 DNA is TGTGCCAGCAGCCTTCGAGCCGCGGAAAAAGGGAATCAGCCCCAGCATTTT.

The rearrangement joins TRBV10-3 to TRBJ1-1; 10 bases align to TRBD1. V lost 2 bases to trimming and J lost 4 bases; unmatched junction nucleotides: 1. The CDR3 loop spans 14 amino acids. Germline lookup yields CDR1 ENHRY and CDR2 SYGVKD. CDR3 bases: TGTGCCATCAGTGAGAGGGACAGGGGCACTGAAGCTTTCTTT. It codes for CAISERDRGTEAFF.

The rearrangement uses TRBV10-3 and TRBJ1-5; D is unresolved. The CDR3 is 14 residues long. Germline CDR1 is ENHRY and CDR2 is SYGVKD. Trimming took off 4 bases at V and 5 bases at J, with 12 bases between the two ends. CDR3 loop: CAISVSLRDQPQHF. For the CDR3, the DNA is TGTGCCATCAGTGTTAGTCTAAGGGATCAGCCCCAGCATTTT.

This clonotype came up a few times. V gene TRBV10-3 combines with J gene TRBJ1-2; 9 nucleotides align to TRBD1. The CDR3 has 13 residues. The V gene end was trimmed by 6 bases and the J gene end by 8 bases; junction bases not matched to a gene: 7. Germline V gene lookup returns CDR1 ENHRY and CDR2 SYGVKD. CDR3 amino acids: CAISTGQGDGYTF. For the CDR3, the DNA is TGTGCCATCAGCACGGGACAGGGAGACGGCTACACCTTC.

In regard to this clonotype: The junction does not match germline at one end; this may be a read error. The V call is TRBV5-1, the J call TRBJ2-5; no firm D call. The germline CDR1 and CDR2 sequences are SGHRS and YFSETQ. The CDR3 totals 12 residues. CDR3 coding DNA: TGCGCCAGCAGCATGAAGGAAGAGGCCCAGTACTTC. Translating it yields CASSMKEEAQYF.

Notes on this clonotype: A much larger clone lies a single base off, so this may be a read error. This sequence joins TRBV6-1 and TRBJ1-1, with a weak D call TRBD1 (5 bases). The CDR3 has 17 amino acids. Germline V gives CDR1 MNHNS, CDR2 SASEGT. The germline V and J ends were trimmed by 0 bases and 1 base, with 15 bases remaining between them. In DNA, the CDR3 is TGTGCCAGCAGTGAAGCTCTGCACGGGGGGACGAACACTGAAGCTTTCTTT. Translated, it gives CASSEALHGGTNTEAFF.

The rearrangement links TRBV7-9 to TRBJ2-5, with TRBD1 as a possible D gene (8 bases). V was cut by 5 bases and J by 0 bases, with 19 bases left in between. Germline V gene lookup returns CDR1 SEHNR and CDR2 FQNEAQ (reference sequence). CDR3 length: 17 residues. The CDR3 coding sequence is TGTGCCAGCAGCCCGTCACAGGGGGGGGCAGACCAAGAGACCCAGTACTTC. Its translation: CASSPSQGGADQETQYF.

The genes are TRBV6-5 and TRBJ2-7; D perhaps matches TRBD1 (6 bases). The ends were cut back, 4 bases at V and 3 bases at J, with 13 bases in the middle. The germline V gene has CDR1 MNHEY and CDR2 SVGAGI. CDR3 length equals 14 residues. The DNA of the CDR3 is TGTGCCAGCAGTTCTCATTACAGGGACTACGAGCAGTACTTC. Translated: CASSSHYRDYEQYF.